The clone carrying this TCR beta chain was counted between two and nine times. Its antigen is not known. By quantitative 5'-RACE with molecular barcodes, the TCR beta libraries were made. TCRdb itself ran the 5' RACE reads through MiXCR, one entry per CDR3 protein. Of fewer than 750,000 distinct CDR3 sequences listed, roughly 19% are singletons. The data originate from a study of CD8 T cells in ankylosing spondylitis. Regarding the study as a whole: Some motif variants were previously reported in reactive arthritis synovial fluid and blood. Characteristic, it appeared, of ankylosing spondylitis blood was a TCR beta motif of roughly 8 highly homologous variants. In ankylosing spondylitis patients, matched synovial fluid reportedly showed significant enrichment of disease-linked clones.

The CDR3 loop spans 16 amino acids. J lost 2 bases, V lost 5 bases, and 5 bases had no gene match. The sequence came from a male donor with ankylosing spondylitis. The chain combines TRBV12-3 or TRBV12-4 with TRBJ2-6, with 8 nucleotides matching TRBD2. Sequenced: blood, either unsorted or a sorted T cell fraction (not recorded which). CDR3 in amino acids: CASSLRGGAGANVLTF. CDR3 sequence (DNA): TGTGCCAGCAGTCTACGGGGGGGGGCTGGGGCCAACGTCCTGACTTTC.